This TCR beta chain is from a study of shared clonotypes between healthy human individuals (dated by TCRdb to about 2020). As for the study more broadly: Three men and two women, aged 18 to 49 years, made up the cohort. For each donor, CD4 naive and CD4 memory were each run on three plates, CD8 naive on two plates, and CD8 memory on one plate. To estimate repertoire size and how much clonotype sharing occurs between individuals, the study deeply sequenced the blood TCR repertoires of five healthy adults. Different laboratories and diverse techniques were used to prepare libraries and sequence TCR repertoires, to increase sequencing depth and limit assay-specific biases. Between about 0.94 and 8.9 billion PBMCs per donor were obtained by leukapheresis. Points the paper makes about the study in general: Larger estimated clonotype richness was generally found for naive subsets than for memory subsets. Sampling was limited to blood, and TCR repertoires in tissue likely differ from TCR repertoires in blood. Sharing across a few donors was observed for about 5% of naive CD4, over 3% of naive CD8, 2% to 2.5% of memory CD4, and about 0.4% of memory CD8 clonotypes. Compared with non-shared clonotypes, the clonotypes found in all four sorted-subset donors had higher generation probabilities. Pairwise subsampling indicated that sequencing depth was expected to affect the degree of clonotype sharing among donors. The genetic and exposure-history diversity represented was limited by the small number of donors. Incomplete sequencing was indicated by rarefaction of sorted-subset datasets, despite the large sequencing depth.

For the CD8 naive samples, CD45RO-negative cells were positively selected for CCR7, yielding a CD45RA+CCR7+ population from which TemRA cells were excluded. Donors were healthy HIV-negative adults with no recently reported acute infections or vaccinations. Every donor was a Caucasian adult living in Nashville, Tennessee, USA. Blood was collected by leukapheresis, and PBMCs were isolated by Ficoll-Histopaque density gradient centrifugation and then cryopreserved in liquid nitrogen vapor phase. Analytical flow cytometry was used to check the purity and quantity of every magnetically sorted T cell population. Genomic DNA was isolated from every sorted fraction and measured by UV absorbance on a Nanodrop 2000c. Measured from the cysteine to the phenylalanine, the CDR3 is 14 residues long. Of all the DNA, just the CDR3 is kept, 42 bases in frame from base 1. The CDR1 and CDR2 encoded by the germline V gene (reference sequence) are MNHEY and SMNVEV. Cut back by 4 bases and 9 bases, the V and J ends lie 13 bases apart.

With regard to this clone: This clone's antigen is unknown. No base quality values were provided; no much bigger clone lies one nucleotide off.

TCR CDR3 regions were amplified from genomic DNA by multiplex PCR using the deep immunoSEQ assay. Genomic DNA extracted from each cell subset was distributed evenly over all wells of several immunoSEQ 96-well plates, and each plate served as one replicate. Each replicate PCR for sorted subsets received roughly 0.2 ug genomic DNA, equal to some 32,000 T cell genomes. The purified libraries were quantified using a Qubit 3.0 fluorometer, sized with a Bioanalyzer 2100, and then quantified again using the KAPA Library Quantification kit. Every immunoSEQ 96-well plate was sequenced on a dedicated single-read 150-cycle Illumina NextSeq 550 flow cell. Turning to the authors' computational methods: Because the immunoSEQ output included only junctional sequences and no quality scores, the filtering could not be the same as the filtering used for full-length reads. To assign V/J genes and CDR3, sequences were annotated using PyIR, a Python wrapper for IgBLAST v1.9, with IMGT germline references. Reads with weak V/J assignments (E-value above 1e-6), missing CDR3, stop codons, out-of-frame junctions, or ambiguous translated residues were removed. V3J clonotypes were defined by identical inferred V gene, J gene, and CDR3 amino acid sequence. To compute the percentage overlap between repertoires, the number of shared unique clonotypes was divided by the size of the smaller repertoire. Richness of each repertoire was evaluated using RTK rarefaction, the Chao1 estimator, and Recon v2.1 estimates of unobserved clonotypes. For all TCRbeta clonotypes obtained by the gDNA method from several donors, generation probabilities were computed with OLGA. TCRdb re-hosts the immuneACCESS table, in-frame sequences only. Its copies lack some clones; in the studies checked, an unresolved V gene accounts for under half of them, and the cause for the rest is not known. The DNA gave D and trimming, while V, J and clone size come from that table. The sample table records about 2 million clones; roughly 94% of these occur just once. The top ten hold 1% to 1.3% of the sample.

Sequencing was carried out using naive CD8+ T cells sorted from blood. The cell subset or site label, as the study defines it: CD45RA+CCR7+. The rearrangement joined TRBV27 to TRBJ1-6; no D gene is confidently identified. This receptor was obtained from a man between 18 and 35 years old in good health. CDR3 loop: CASSSNPSGSPLHF. The DNA sequence follows: TGTGCCAGCAGTTCGAACCCGAGCGGTTCACCCCTCCACTTT.